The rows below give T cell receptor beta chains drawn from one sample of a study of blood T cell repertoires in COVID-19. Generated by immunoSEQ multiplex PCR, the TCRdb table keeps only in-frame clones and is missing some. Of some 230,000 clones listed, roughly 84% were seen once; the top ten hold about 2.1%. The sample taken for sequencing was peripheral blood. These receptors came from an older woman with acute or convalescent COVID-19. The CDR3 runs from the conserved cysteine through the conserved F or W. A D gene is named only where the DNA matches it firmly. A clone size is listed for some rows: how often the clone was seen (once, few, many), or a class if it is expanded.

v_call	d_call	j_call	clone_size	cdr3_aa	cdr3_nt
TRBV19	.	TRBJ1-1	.	CASSIAGHMNTEAFF	TGTGCCAGTAGTATCGCCGGACACATGAACACTGAAGCTTTCTTT
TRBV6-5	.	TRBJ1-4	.	CASKMTGQRNEKLFF	TGTGCCAGCAAGATGACAGGTCAGCGTAATGAAAAACTGTTTTTT
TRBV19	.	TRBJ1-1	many	CASSDSTTGNTEAFF	TGTGCCAGTAGTGACTCGACGACAGGTAACACTGAAGCTTTCTTT
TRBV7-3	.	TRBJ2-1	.	CASSPQGYNEQFF	TGTGCCAGCAGCCCACAGGGCTACAATGAGCAGTTCTTC
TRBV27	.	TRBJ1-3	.	CASSQAVGNTIYF	TGTGCCAGCAGCCAGGCTGTCGGAAACACCATATATTTT
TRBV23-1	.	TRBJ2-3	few	CASSQSTVLQLLFTDTQYF	TGCGCCAGCAGTCAATCGACAGTCTTACAGCTCCTCTTCACAGATACGCAGTATTTT
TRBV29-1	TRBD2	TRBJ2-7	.	CSAVGFSGGSSYEQYF	TGCAGCGCCGTGGGGTTTAGCGGGGGGAGCTCCTACGAGCAGTACTTC
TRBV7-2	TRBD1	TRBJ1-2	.	CASSLTGTGDPYFVYTF	TGTGCCAGCAGCTTAACCGGGACAGGGGACCCTTATTTTGTCTACACCTTC
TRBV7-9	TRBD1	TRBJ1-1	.	CASSLVPLSTGGADTEAFF	TGTGCCAGCAGCTTAGTCCCCCTCTCAACAGGGGGCGCGGACACTGAAGCTTTCTTT
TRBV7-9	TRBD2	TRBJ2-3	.	CASSEGAGQITDTQYF	TGTGCCAGCAGTGAAGGAGCGGGGCAGATCACAGATACGCAGTATTTT
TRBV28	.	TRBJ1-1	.	CASSVGTEAFF	TGTGCCAGCAGTGTCGGGACTGAAGCTTTCTTT
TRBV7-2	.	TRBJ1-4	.	CASSSGRTRGSTNEKLFF	TGTGCCAGCAGCTCCGGACGGACCCGGGGTTCAACTAATGAAAAACTGTTTTTT
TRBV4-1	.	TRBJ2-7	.	CASSQRWGDLTYEQYF	TGCGCCAGCAGCCAACGGTGGGGGGATTTAACCTACGAGCAGTACTTC
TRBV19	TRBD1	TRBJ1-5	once	CASSPRTGGYSNQPQHF	TGTGCCAGTAGTCCTCGGACAGGGGGATATAGCAATCAGCCCCAGCATTTT
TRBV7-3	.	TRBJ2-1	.	CASSLTKEQPNEQFF	TGTGCCAGCAGCTTAACCAAAGAACAGCCCAATGAGCAGTTCTTC
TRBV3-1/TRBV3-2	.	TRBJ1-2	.	CASSQEALSQTYYTF	TGTGCCAGCAGCCAAGAGGCCCTCTCTCAGACTTACTACACCTTC
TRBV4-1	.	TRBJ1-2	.	CASSRRDLAGGVNDGYTF	TGCGCCAGCAGCCGACGGGATCTGGCTGGAGGGGTGAACGATGGCTACACCTTC
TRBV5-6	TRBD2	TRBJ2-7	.	CASSFGTSYEQYF	TGTGCCAGCAGCTTTGGGACTAGCTACGAGCAGTACTTC
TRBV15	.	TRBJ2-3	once	CATSRDRPDLGGFAQYF	TGTGCCACCAGCAGAGATCGGCCAGATCTAGGGGGATTTGCGCAGTATTTT
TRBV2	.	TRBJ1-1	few	CASSVELEAFF	TGTGCCAGCAGTGTTGAACTTGAAGCTTTCTTT
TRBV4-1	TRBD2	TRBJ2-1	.	CASSHGLAGYNEQFF	TGCGCCAGCAGCCACGGACTAGCGGGGTACAATGAGCAGTTCTTC
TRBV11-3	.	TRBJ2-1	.	CASSQDSTTYNEQFF	TGTGCCAGCAGCCAGGACAGTACAACCTACAATGAGCAGTTCTTC
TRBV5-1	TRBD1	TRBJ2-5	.	CASSLGTGGQETQYF	TGCGCCAGCAGCTTGGGGACAGGGGGCCAAGAGACCCAGTACTTC
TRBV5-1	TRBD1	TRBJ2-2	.	CASSLGDRDTGELFF	TGCGCCAGCAGTCTAGGGGACAGGGACACCGGGGAGCTGTTTTTT